This paragraph reports one T cell receptor beta chain. Its specific antigen is unknown. No qualities accompany the bases; no much larger clone lies one base away. The CDR3 regions of human TCRbeta chains were subjected to immunosequencing. The authors' analysis ran thus. TCRs in the repertoires were compared against a reference library of SARS-CoV-2-specific TCRs that had been generated with the MIRA antigen-specificity platform. Breadth meant the fraction of unique TCRs that were SARS-CoV-2-associated, whereas depth meant the fraction of total T cells that were SARS-CoV-2-associated. Using the MIRA data, each spike-specific TCR was assigned both to the spike region to which the TCR was reactive and to a CD4 or CD8 class. Log10-transformed breadth and depth values were compared by one-way ANOVA with Sidak's multiple comparisons tests. TCRdb obtained this table from immuneACCESS and retained in-frame rearrangements with V and J assigned. These tables miss some clones; where compared with another copy, unresolved V genes account for less than half of the shortfall, and the remainder is unexplained. The DNA was the basis for D and trimming; V, J and clone size are from that table. The sample table contains around 150,000 clones; only one count was recorded for roughly 90% of them. The ten largest clones represent approximately 5.4% of the sample.

These data belong to a study of T cell responses to AZD1222 COVID-19 vaccine (dated by TCRdb to 2020 to 2022). With respect to the entire study: AZD1222 recipients with second doses at about 4 weeks or about 12 weeks were pooled, because spike-specific TCR depth and breadth did not differ between schedules. A total of just over 230 trial participants underwent TCR sequencing, of whom some 210 received two doses of AZD1222 and 26 received two doses of the MenACWY control vaccine. Enrollment into the trials was organized by age into subgroups of 18-55, 56-69 and 70-plus years, and those subgroups contained roughly 160, 29 and 62 TCR-sequenced participants, respectively. The full study reports these points: Conclusions about previously exposed vaccinees are limited, since just a handful of AZD1222 recipients were seropositive for SARS-CoV-2 at baseline. In the small 56-69-year group, the increase in depth fell short of significance, most likely because of low power. Participants were mostly white British and included more females than males, and it was suggested by the authors that clonal diversity may have been underestimated. No day 14 peak-response samples were available, so repertoires were characterized only after the peak T cell response. Reportedly, close to half of the unique spike-specific TCRs recognized epitopes lying outside the regions that are mutated in the B.1.351 and B.1.1.7 variants. Vaccine-associated CD4 TCRs spanned the whole spike protein, with dominant responses in regions 160-218 and 743-854. A significant rise in spike-specific TCR breadth and depth was observed after two AZD1222 doses relative to day 0 and relative to MenACWY recipients.

The germline V gene specifies SGHVS as CDR1 and FQNEAQ as CDR2. V is clipped by 1 base and J by 0 bases, and the sequence between their germline boundaries is 16 bases long. The CDR3 runs 17 residues from the cysteine to the phenylalanine. The kept DNA is CDR3 alone, 51 bases in frame from the first base. Per the publication, the time point label means: baseline before first vaccination. The vaccinee samples were drawn from two UK trials, COV001 and COV002, one of which was a single-blind randomized controlled phase 2/3 trial testing AZD1222 (ChAdOx1 nCoV-19) in healthy adults. For TCRbeta chain sequencing, PBMC samples from trial participants were taken at day 0 and at day 28 after the second dose.

This specimen was peripheral blood, taken on day 0 of AZD1222 vaccination. The receptor was derived from an adult in good health. Here the chain combines TRBV7-8 and TRBJ2-7; possibly the D gene is TRBD1, per 5 matching bases. For the CDR3, the sequence is CASSLGSAQEISYEQYF. In nucleotides, the sequence is TGTGCCAGCAGCTTAGGATCGGCACAGGAAATCTCCTACGAGCAGTACTTC.